These 26 T cell receptor beta chains originate from one sample sequenced in a study of T cell responses to AZD1222 COVID-19 vaccine. Profiled with immunoSEQ multiplex PCR; TCRdb holds only in-frame clones, not every one. This sample has around 99,000 clones, with approximately 90% found just once. The sample was peripheral blood, taken on day 0 of AZD1222 vaccination. These receptor sequences come from an adult in good health.

V is TRBV20-1 and J is TRBJ1-1; D remains unclear. CDR1 DFQATT and CDR2 SNEGSKA come from the germline V gene (reference sequence). The CDR3 consists of 12 residues. V lost 3 bases to trimming and J lost 5 bases, with 10 bases between them. CDR3 sequence (DNA): TGCAGTGCTAGTCGAGGAATAACTGAAGCTTTCTTT. This gives the protein CSASRGITEAFF.

DNA of the CDR3: TGCGCCAGCAGCTCGGGACAGATCTCTGGAAACACCATATATTTT. It encodes CASSSGQISGNTIYF. V usage is TRBV5-1 and J usage is TRBJ1-3; 7 nucleotides agree with TRBD1. From germline, CDR1 is SGHRS and CDR2 YFSETQ. Germline trimming cut 3 bases from V and 0 bases from J; bases unmatched to any gene: 3. CDR3 length: 15 residues.

The V gene is TRBV27, the J gene TRBJ2-7; D remains unclear. The CDR3 runs to 15 residues. CDR1 and CDR2 (germline): MNHEY, SMNVEV (reference sequence). Deletions cut 2 bases from V and 2 bases from J, with 13 bases between. CDR3 residues: CASSLRGPLTYEQYF. DNA of the CDR3: TGTGCCAGCAGTTTACGTGGGCCGCTAACCTACGAGCAGTACTTC.

This chain joins TRBV3-1 (or the pseudogene TRBV3-2) and TRBJ2-5, with 8 nucleotides matching TRBD1. Germline V gives CDR1 LGHDT, CDR2 YNNKEL (reference sequence). Trimming removed 2 bases from V and 5 bases from J; junction bases left unmatched: 7. The CDR3 length is 15 residues. This CDR3 is CASSQPGTGGETQYF. CDR3 in DNA: TGTGCCAGCAGCCAACCGGGGACAGGTGGGGAGACCCAGTACTTC.

J is TRBJ2-7 and V is TRBV19; D possibly corresponds to TRBD2 (6 bases). Trimming removed 4 bases from V and 9 bases from J, with 16 bases in between. The CDR3 spans 13 residues. CDR1 LNHDA and CDR2 SQIVND come from the germline V gene (reference sequence). CDR3 protein: CASSTIGEEGQYF. CDR3 nucleotides: TGTGCCAGTAGTACCATCGGGGAGGAAGGGCAGTACTTC.

This clone was recorded once. The J gene is TRBJ1-3, the V gene TRBV18; possibly TRBD1 for D (5 bases). Trimming pared 2 bases from V and 0 bases from J, leaving 14 bases between. CDR3 length: 17 residues. CDR1 KGHSH and CDR2 LQKENI come from the germline V gene. CDR3 in amino acids: CASSPVNGDFSGNTIYF. CDR3 coding DNA: TGTGCCAGCTCACCAGTGAATGGGGACTTCTCTGGAAACACCATATATTTT.

The J gene is TRBJ1-4, the V gene TRBV19; 8 positions agree with TRBD1. Germline CDR1 LNHDA, CDR2 SQIVND (reference sequence). CDR3 length equals 15 residues. Trimming cost V 6 bases and J 7 bases; bases outside gene matches: 10. The chain's CDR3 is CASRGSTGEFEKLFF. The CDR3 DNA reads TGTGCCAGTAGGGGCTCGACAGGGGAATTTGAAAAACTGTTTTTT.

The V call is TRBV3-1 (or the pseudogene TRBV3-2), the J call TRBJ1-5; D call uncertain. Germline assignment: CDR1 LGHDT and CDR2 YNNKEL (reference sequence). Trimming shortened V by 1 base and J by 4 bases, and 14 bases separated the two germline ends. The CDR3 length is 16 residues. CDR3 in amino acids: CASSQGTPTLNQPQHF. CDR3 DNA: TGTGCCAGCAGCCAAGGAACTCCAACCCTTAATCAGCCCCAGCATTTT.

This clone was observed a few times. The genes are TRBV4-3 and TRBJ2-2; 9 bases line up with TRBD2. Germline loops: CDR1 LGHNA, CDR2 YSLEER. V was pared by 1 base and J by 5 bases, with 8 bases of the junction left unmatched. This CDR3 is 17 amino acids long. CDR3 in DNA: TGCGCCAGCAGCCAAGGGATAGCGGGAGATTTTACCGGGGAGCTGTTTTTT. Protein sequence: CASSQGIAGDFTGELFF.

The V call is TRBV24-1, the J call TRBJ2-3, with 8 bases lining up with TRBD2. J was trimmed by 1 base and V by 4 bases; bases with no gene match: 9. Germline V gene sequence: CDR1 KGHDR, CDR2 SFDVKD. The CDR3 contains 17 residues. The CDR3 is CATSDPGAGGRTDTQYF. For the CDR3, the DNA is TGTGCCACCAGTGACCCCGGGGCGGGGGGCCGCACAGATACGCAGTATTTT.

The chain uses TRBV5-1 and TRBJ1-3; D gene ambiguous. V was pared by 4 bases and J by 0 bases, with 8 bases between. This CDR3 contains 14 residues. Per germline, CDR1 SGHRS and CDR2 YFSETQ. CDR3 in DNA: TGCGCCAGCAGCATATCAGGCTCTGGAAACACCATATATTTT. Its protein product is CASSISGSGNTIYF.

This rearrangement joins TRBV9 to TRBJ2-6; possibly TRBD2 for D (7 bases). There are 13 residues in the CDR3. Germline CDR1 is SGDLS and CDR2 is YYNGEE. V was pared by 7 bases and J by 4 bases, with 9 bases between. This CDR3 reads CASRGAGANVLTF. CDR3 DNA: TGTGCCAGCCGGGGGGCGGGGGCCAACGTCCTGACTTTC. The whole variable domain, remainder taken from reference TRBV9 and TRBJ2-6, is DSGVTQTPKHLITATGQRVTLRCSPRSGDLSVYWYQQSLDQGLQFLIQYYNGEERAKGNILERFSAQQFPDLHSELNLSSLELGDSALYFCASRGAGANVLTFGAGSRLTVL.

This clone came up once. V and J are TRBV28 and TRBJ2-7; 7 bases fit TRBD1. The V segment lost 6 bases and the J segment 5 bases; nucleotides outside the gene matches: 4. Looked up from germline, CDR1 is MDHEN and CDR2 is SYDVKM. CDR3 size: 12 residues. The CDR3 sequence: CASRRGRNEQYF. Written as DNA, the CDR3 is TGTGCCAGCAGGAGGGGGCGCAACGAGCAGTACTTC.

This clone was seen only a few times. The genes are TRBV30 and TRBJ1-1; TRBD1 matches at 8 bases. Per germline, CDR1 GTSNPN and CDR2 SVGIG (reference sequence). V lost 5 bases, J lost 5 bases, and 7 bases stayed unmatched. The CDR3 totals 13 residues. CDR3 protein: CAWGRQGTTEAFF. CDR3 DNA sequence: TGTGCCTGGGGCAGACAGGGGACGACTGAAGCTTTCTTT. Full variable domain (remainder filled in from reference TRBV30 and TRBJ1-1): SQTIHQWPATLVQPVGSPLSLECTVEGTSNPNLYWYRQAAGRGLQLLFYSVGIGQISSEVPQNLSASRPQDRQFILSSKKLLLSDSGFYLCAWGRQGTTEAFFGQGTRLTVV.

This clone was detected only once. The J gene is TRBJ2-2, the V gene TRBV28, with 7 bases fitting TRBD2. The CDR3 runs to 15 residues. The V gene end was trimmed by 7 bases and the J gene end by 4 bases; junction bases not matched to a gene: 9. The germline V gene has CDR1 MDHEN and CDR2 SYDVKM. DNA for the CDR3: TGTGCCAGCACTACCTGGGCGGGAGTCACCGGGGAGCTGTTTTTT. It yields the protein CASTTWAGVTGELFF.

The V gene is TRBV6-5, the J gene TRBJ1-5; the D is unclear. Germline V gives CDR1 MNHEY, CDR2 SVGAGI. This CDR3 has 14 residues. The V end was cut by 2 bases, the J end by 5 bases, with 10 bases between. CDR3 sequence: CASSYRVRDQPQHF. The CDR3 DNA sequence: TGTGCCAGCAGTTACAGGGTTAGAGATCAGCCCCAGCATTTT.

This chain uses TRBV5-5 with TRBJ2-1; the D call may be TRBD1 or TRBD2 (6 bases each). CDR1 is SGHKS and CDR2 is YYEKEE in the germline V gene (reference sequence). There are 13 residues in the CDR3. V was pared by 1 base and J by 9 bases, with 11 bases between. CDR3: CASSLRGAGEQFF. The CDR3 DNA reads as TGTGCCAGCAGCTTGAGGGGGGCAGGTGAGCAGTTCTTC.

This rearrangement joins TRBV20-1 to TRBJ1-1; D unclear. Germline values: CDR1 DFQATT, CDR2 SNEGSKA (reference sequence). Trimming took 3 bases from V and 1 from J, leaving 9 bases between them. This CDR3 spans 13 amino acids. As DNA, the CDR3 is TGCAGTGCTAGTGCCGCCCCGAACACTGAAGCTTTCTTT. Translating it yields CSASAAPNTEAFF.

This clone was seen a single time. The rearrangement joins TRBV12-3 or TRBV12-4 to TRBJ1-1; D gene unclear. The ends were cut back, 1 base at V and 4 bases at J, with 4 bases in the middle. This CDR3 is 12 amino acids long. The CDR3 is CASSLGFTEAFF. CDR3 DNA sequence: TGTGCCAGCAGTTTAGGTTTCACTGAAGCTTTCTTT.

Only a few counts were recorded for this clone. The J gene is TRBJ1-1, the V gene TRBV7-2, with D unclear. The germline V gene encodes CDR1 SGHTA and CDR2 FQGNSA. V lost 3 bases and J lost 1, with 6 bases in between. CDR3 size: 13 residues. The CDR3 is CASSFRGNTEAFF. CDR3 bases: TGTGCCAGCAGCTTTCGGGGGAACACTGAAGCTTTCTTT.

V gene TRBV5-4 combines with J gene TRBJ1-1; 10 bases map to TRBD1. The CDR3 is 15 amino acids. The V gene end was trimmed by 1 base and the J gene end by 5 bases; junction bases not matched to a gene: 5. Germline lookup yields CDR1 SGHNT and CDR2 YYREEE (reference sequence). The CDR3 spells CASSLWTGGMTEAFF. Here the CDR3 DNA reads TGTGCCAGCAGCTTGTGGACAGGGGGTATGACTGAAGCTTTCTTT.

This sequence joins TRBV30 and TRBJ1-3; D uncertain. Trimming removed 2 bases at V and 0 bases at J, with 5 bases between. The germline CDR1 and CDR2 sequences are GTSNPN and SVGIG (reference sequence). The CDR3 has 13 residues. CDR3 in DNA: TGTGCCTGGAGTAGGCTCTCTGGAAACACCATATATTTT. It translates to CAWSRLSGNTIYF.

This chain connects TRBV3-1 (or the pseudogene TRBV3-2) to TRBJ1-1; TRBD1 matches at 7 bases. J lost 8 bases, V lost 7 bases, and 4 bases had no gene match. Germline assignment: CDR1 LGHDT and CDR2 YNNKEL (reference sequence). The CDR3 has 11 residues. As DNA, the CDR3 is TGTGCCAGCACCGAGGGACAGGAAGCTTTCTTT. Its protein product is CASTEGQEAFF.

The genes are TRBV6-5 and TRBJ1-4; unclear D gene. V was shortened by 6 bases and J by 0 bases, with 8 bases between the two germline ends. There are 14 residues in the CDR3. Germline assignment: CDR1 MNHEY and CDR2 SVGAGI. CDR3 region: CASSLRSTNEKLFF. In nucleotides, the CDR3 is TGTGCCAGCAGCTTAAGATCAACTAATGAAAAACTGTTTTTT.

The CDR3 coding sequence is TGTGCCAGCAGGAAACCGGGACAGAGTTACGAGCAGTACTTC. It translates to CASRKPGQSYEQYF. V and J are TRBV27 and TRBJ2-7; the match to TRBD1 covers 7 bases. There are 14 residues in the CDR3. V lost 6 bases and J lost 4; bases outside the gene matches: 9. CDR1 is MNHEY, CDR2 SMNVEV, per germline (reference sequence).

This sequence joins TRBV28 and TRBJ1-6, with 8 bases lining up with TRBD1. The CDR3 contains 14 residues. J lost 10 bases, V lost 5 bases, and 7 bases had no gene match. CDR1 and CDR2 (germline): MDHEN, SYDVKM. The chain's CDR3 is CASSMTGDSSPLHF. CDR3 DNA: TGTGCCAGCAGTATGACAGGGGACTCCTCACCCCTCCACTTT.